The 9 T cell receptor beta chains listed next were all sequenced from one sample in a study of vaccination and CD4 T cells after COVID-19. The Oncomine TCR Beta short-read assay generated sequence data from the DNA of cultured CD4+ T cells. Via MiXCR, TCRdb re-called the PCR reads, giving one row per CDR3 protein. The data contain fewer than 9,500 distinct CDR3 sequences, around half of them seen just once; the ten biggest clones take up 34%. Treatment: roughly 11-day PBMC culture with coronavirus spike peptide pools or control peptides (ViraFEST assay). Antigens of these TCRs are unknown. The specimen was CD4+ T cells from blood, cultured in vitro. These receptors originate from a human donor who had recovered from COVID-19.

V and J are TRBV6-2 or TRBV6-3 and TRBJ2-2, with D maybe TRBD1 (7 bases). The CDR3 contains 14 residues. Trimming left V 8 bases short and J 2 bases short, with 12 bases between. Germline loops: CDR1 MNHEY, CDR2 SVGEGT. CDR3: CASGGTANTGELFF. The CDR3 DNA is TGTGCCAGCGGAGGGACAGCCAACACCGGGGAGCTGTTTTTT.

The chain joins TRBV30 to TRBJ1-2, with a possible D match to TRBD1 (5 bases). CDR1 GTSNPN and CDR2 SVGIG come from the germline V gene (reference sequence). The CDR3 consists of 13 residues. Trimming pared 2 bases from V and 8 bases from J, leaving 15 bases between. The CDR3: CAWSSGGYGGYTF. CDR3 nucleotide sequence: TGTGCCTGGAGTTCTGGGGGATACGGCGGCTACACCTTC.

The chain joins TRBV7-3 to TRBJ2-2; either TRBD1 or TRBD2 may fit D (6 bases each). The germline gives CDR1 SGHTA, CDR2 FQGTGA. This CDR3 spans 15 amino acids. V was cut by 3 bases and J by 5 bases, with 13 bases left in between. For the CDR3, the DNA is TGTGCCAGCAGCTTTTTCGGGGGCGAAACCGGGGAGCTGTTTTTT. Translated: CASSFFGGETGELFF.

The chain recombines TRBV29-1 with TRBJ1-4; D is undetermined. The germline gives CDR1 SQVTM, CDR2 ANQGSEA. The CDR3 spans 13 residues. V dropped 7 bases and J dropped 5 bases, with 14 bases sitting between them. CDR3 amino acids: CSAKDPVNEKLFF. The CDR3 DNA reads as TGCAGCGCCAAAGACCCGGTCAATGAAAAACTGTTTTTT.

This sequence joins TRBV20-1 and TRBJ1-1, with TRBD1 as a possible D gene (6 bases). The CDR3 covers 14 residues. The V gene's germline CDR1 is DFQATT and CDR2 SNEGSKA (reference sequence). Trimming took off 2 bases at V and 5 bases at J, with 15 bases between the two ends. The CDR3 is CSARPPGVRTEAFF. CDR3 sequence (DNA): TGCAGTGCTAGACCCCCAGGGGTCCGAACTGAAGCTTTCTTT.

This chain links TRBV20-1 with TRBJ1-3; tentatively, D is TRBD1 (6 bases). Trimming took 6 bases from V and 2 from J, leaving 14 bases between them. The CDR3 length is 14 residues. CDR1 is DFQATT and CDR2 is SNEGSKA in the germline V gene (reference sequence). CDR3 DNA: TGCAGTGCGCGCGAAGGGGGAACTGGAAACACCATATATTTT. This sequence encodes CSAREGGTGNTIYF.

This clonotype was seen only once. This chain links TRBV29-1 with TRBJ1-2; D may be TRBD1 (5 bases). The V and J ends lost 4 bases and 11 bases respectively, with 20 bases between them. This CDR3 region has 13 residues. Germline V gene data show CDR1 as SQVTM and CDR2 as ANQGSEA. The CDR3 protein is CSVGRALTMVYTF. CDR3 nucleotide sequence: TGCAGCGTTGGCAGGGCGCTAACTATGGTTTACACCTTC.

The chain combines TRBV7-2 with TRBJ2-1; 10 bases map to TRBD2. V was clipped by 4 bases and J by 8 bases; unmatched bases: 5. CDR3 size: 14 residues. Germline V gene sequence: CDR1 SGHTA, CDR2 FQGNSA. The CDR3: CASSYRAGGYEQFF. The CDR3 coding sequence is TGTGCCAGCAGCTACCGAGCGGGAGGGTATGAGCAGTTCTTC.

The chain links TRBV19 to TRBJ1-5; D is unclear. Germline CDR1 reads LNHDA; CDR2 reads SQIVND (reference sequence). Trimming cost V 4 bases and J 0 bases, with 7 bases left between them. This CDR3 region has 14 residues. The CDR3 DNA reads TGTGCCAGTAGTACCCAGTATAGCAATCAGCCCCAGCATTTT. Amino acid sequence: CASSTQYSNQPQHF.